This T cell receptor (beta chain) was identified during a study of T cell responses to AZD1222 COVID-19 vaccine. Study results and limitations: In a largely white British group with more females than males, clonal diversity was possibly underestimated. Repertoire sampling happened only post peak T cell response.

TCRdb's copy holds only in-frame clones and misses some; the assay was immunoSEQ multiplex PCR. The sample contains approximately 140,000 clones, approximately 92% of which appear only once. In regard to this clone: As yet, its antigen is unknown.

Doses given second, at about 4 or about 12 weeks, were pooled. The TCR comes from an adult who received the AZD1222 COVID-19 vaccine. The sample was peripheral blood, taken 28 days after the second AZD1222 dose.

As DNA, the CDR3 is TGTGCCAGCAGCCAGCTCGATGAGCAGTTCTTC. Translating it yields CASSQLDEQFF. This chain joins TRBV3-1 (or the pseudogene TRBV3-2) and TRBJ2-1, with unresolved D. CDR3 length equals 11 residues. Germline V gene lookup returns CDR1 LGHDT and CDR2 YNNKEL (reference sequence). V lost 3 bases and J lost 8, with 5 bases in between.